The entry below describes one TCR beta chain. Its antigen is not known. Some clones are missing from TCRdb's copy, which holds only in-frame ones; the method was immunoSEQ multiplex PCR. The sample holds roughly 96,000 clones, around 90% seen once. This sample is part of a study of identifying expanded T cells in peripheral blood. During the collection period, no donor immune events like infections were recorded. Study-level points and caveats: Over approximately two and four weeks, about 16 and 20 clones changed, versus roughly 1.1 between replicates. Clone count variance between roughly 2-week samples rose with total template count.

CDR1 SNHLY and CDR2 FYNNEI come from the germline V gene. The length of the CDR3 is 13 residues. The junction had 3 bases not matched to a gene; V was cut back by 6 bases and J by 8 bases. This TCR was recovered from a person between 18 and 75 years old in good health. Specimen: blood. This rearrangement joins TRBV2 to TRBJ1-6; the match to TRBD1 covers 8 bases. The CDR3 bases are TGTGCCAGCAGGGGACAGGTGGATTCACCCCTCCACTTT. Translation gives CASRGQVDSPLHF. Full variable domain (rest looked up from reference TRBV2 and TRBJ1-6): EPEVTQTPSHQVTQMGQEVILRCVPISNHLYFYWYRQILGQKVEFLVSFYNNEISEKSEIFDDQFSVERPDGSNFTLKIRSTKLEDSAMYFCASRGQVDSPLHFGNGTRLTVT.